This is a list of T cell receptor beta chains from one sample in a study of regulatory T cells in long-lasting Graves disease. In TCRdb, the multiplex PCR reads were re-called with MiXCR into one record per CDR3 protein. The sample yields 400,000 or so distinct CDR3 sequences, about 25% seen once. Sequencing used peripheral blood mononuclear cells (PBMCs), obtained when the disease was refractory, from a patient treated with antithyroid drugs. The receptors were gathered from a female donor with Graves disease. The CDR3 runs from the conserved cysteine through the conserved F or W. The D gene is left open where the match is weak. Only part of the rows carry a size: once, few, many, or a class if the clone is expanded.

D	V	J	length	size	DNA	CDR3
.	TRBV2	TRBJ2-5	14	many	TGTGCCAGCAGTGAAGGGAGAAGAGGGGAGACCCAGTACTTC	CASSEGRRGETQYF
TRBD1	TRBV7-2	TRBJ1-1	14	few	TGTGCCAGCAGAACAGGGGGGGGACCCCGGTGGGCTTTCTTT	CASRTGGGPRWAFF
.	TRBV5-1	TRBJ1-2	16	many	TGCGCCAGCAGACCAGCACCGGGACAACCCAACTATGGCTACACCTTC	CASRPAPGQPNYGYTF
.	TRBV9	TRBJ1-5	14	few	TGTGCCAGCAGTGGCCAGGGAAACAATCAGCCCCAGCATTTT	CASSGQGNNQPQHF
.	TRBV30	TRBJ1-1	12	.	TGTGCCTGGGAAGAACTTTCGGTGTGGGCTTTCTTT	CAWEELSVWAFF
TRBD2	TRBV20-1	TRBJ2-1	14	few	TGCAGTGCTTCGGGGGGACTAGCATTGGGTGAGCAGTTCTTC	CSASGGLALGEQFF
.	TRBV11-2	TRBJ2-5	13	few	TGTGCCAGCAGCCTTTCGTACCAAGAGACCCAGTACTTC	CASSLSYQETQYF
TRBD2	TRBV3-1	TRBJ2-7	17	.	TGTGCCAGCAGCCCCTGGACTAGCGGCTTGAGCTCCTACGAGCAGTACTTC	CASSPWTSGLSSYEQYF
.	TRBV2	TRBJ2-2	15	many	TGTGCCAGCACGTTGCGGACCACGAACACCGGGGAGCTGTTTTTT	CASTLRTTNTGELFF
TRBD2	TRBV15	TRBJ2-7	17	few	TGTGCCACCAGCACCAAGAAAAAAGCGGGGAGCTCGCACGAGCAGTACTTC	CATSTKKKAGSSHEQYF
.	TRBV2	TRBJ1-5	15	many	TGTGCCAGCAGTGACGACGGGGTTAGCAATCAGCCCCAGCATTTT	CASSDDGVSNQPQHF
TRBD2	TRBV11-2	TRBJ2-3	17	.	TGTGCCAGCAGCTTAGGACTAGCGGGAGGCCCCACAGATACGCAGTATTTT	CASSLGLAGGPTDTQYF
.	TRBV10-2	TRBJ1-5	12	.	TGCGCCAGCAGTGGGTACGGCCAGCCCCAGCATTTT	CASSGYGQPQHF
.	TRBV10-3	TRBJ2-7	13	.	TGTGCCACGAGTTATCAGCAGCTTTACGAGCAGTACTTC	CATSYQQLYEQYF
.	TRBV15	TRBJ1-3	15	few	TGTGCCACCGCGAGGTTGAGGGCATCTGGAAACACCATATATTTT	CATARLRASGNTIYF
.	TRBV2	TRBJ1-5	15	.	TGTGCCAGCAGTTCCGGCCGGGACGTAAATCAGCCCCAGCATTTT	CASSSGRDVNQPQHF
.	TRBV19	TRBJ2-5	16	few	TGTGCCAGTAGTATCGGGCTAGGGTGGCACCAAGAGACCCAGTACTTC	CASSIGLGWHQETQYF
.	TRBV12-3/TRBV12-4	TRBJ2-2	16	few	TGTGCCAGCAGGTCAATGCCGACACTTTCCACCGGGGAGCTGTTTTTT	CASRSMPTLSTGELFF
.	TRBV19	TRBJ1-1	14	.	TGTGCCAGTAGTATCTTATCGGAGAACACTGAAGCTTTCTTT	CASSILSENTEAFF
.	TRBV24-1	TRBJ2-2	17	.	TGTGCCACCAGTGACATAGGGCCTGGGCGTCTGGCCGGGGAGCTGTTTTTT	CATSDIGPGRLAGELFF
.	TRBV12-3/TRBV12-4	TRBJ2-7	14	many	TGTGCCAGCAGTTTATTGACAGGTTCCAACGAGCAGTACTTC	CASSLLTGSNEQYF
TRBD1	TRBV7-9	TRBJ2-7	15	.	TGTGCCAGCAGCTTAATTGAGACAGGGTCCTACGAGCAGTACTTC	CASSLIETGSYEQYF
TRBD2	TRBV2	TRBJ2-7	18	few	TGTGCCAGCAGTGAAGCTCTAGCGGGAGGCCCTTTTTTCTACGAGCAGTACTTC	CASSEALAGGPFFYEQYF
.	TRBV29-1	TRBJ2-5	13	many	TGCAGCGTTGCGGCCAGCTACCAAGAGACCCAGTACTTC	CSVAASYQETQYF
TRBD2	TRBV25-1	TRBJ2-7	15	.	TGTGCCAGCAGTGAAGGGAATAGCGGGAGTATGGAGCAGTACTTC	CASSEGNSGSMEQYF
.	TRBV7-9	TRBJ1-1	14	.	TGTGCCAGCAGCTTAGGTTGGGGGGACACTGAAGCTTTCTTT	CASSLGWGDTEAFF
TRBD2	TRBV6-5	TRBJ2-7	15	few	TGTGCCAGCAGTTATGAGGGGACTAGCGGCTACGAGCAGTACTTC	CASSYEGTSGYEQYF
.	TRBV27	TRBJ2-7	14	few	TGTGCCAGCAGTTATATCCGGGAAGCCTACGAGCAGTACTTC	CASSYIREAYEQYF
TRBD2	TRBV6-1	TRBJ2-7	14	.	TGTGCCAGCAGTAGTGTGGGAGGGCCTTCCGAGCAGTACTTC	CASSSVGGPSEQYF
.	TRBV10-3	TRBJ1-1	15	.	TGTGCCATCAGTGAGTACCCAGGGATGAACACTGAAGCTTTCTTT	CAISEYPGMNTEAFF
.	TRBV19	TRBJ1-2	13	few	TGTGCCAGTAGTTCCGGGACGCACCATGGCTACACCTTC	CASSSGTHHGYTF
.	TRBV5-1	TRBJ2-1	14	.	TGCGCCAGCAGCTCGGGACTCACCTACAATGAGCAGTTCTTC	CASSSGLTYNEQFF
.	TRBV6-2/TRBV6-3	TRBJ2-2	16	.	TGTGCCAGCAGTTACTCGATAGCTGCAACCGCCGGGGAGCTGTTTTTT	CASSYSIAATAGELFF
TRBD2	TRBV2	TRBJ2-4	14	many	TGTGCCACCGCAGCCCTGACTAGCGGGGACATTCAGTACTTC	CATAALTSGDIQYF
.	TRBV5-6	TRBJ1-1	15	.	TGTGCCAGCAGTGAGGGTCGAGATACGAACACTGAAGCTTTCTTT	CASSEGRDTNTEAFF
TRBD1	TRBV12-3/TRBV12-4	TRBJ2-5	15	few	TGTGCCAGCAGTCCCGAGGGGGCCGCAACAGAGGCCCAGTACTTC	CASSPEGAATEAQYF
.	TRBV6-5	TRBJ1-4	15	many	TGTGCCAGCAGTTCTCCACGGGGTCTTTGGGAAAAACTGTTTTTT	CASSSPRGLWEKLFF
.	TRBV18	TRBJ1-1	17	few	TGTGCCAGCTCCGTACAGGGCCTATGGCAAATGAACACTGAAGCTTTCTTT	CASSVQGLWQMNTEAFF
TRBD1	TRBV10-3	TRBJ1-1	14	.	TGTGCCATCAGTGTCTCAGGGGGGAGCACTGAAGCTTTCTTT	CAISVSGGSTEAFF
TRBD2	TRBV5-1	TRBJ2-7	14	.	TGCGCCAGCAGCTTGCGTGGGAGGGTCTACGAGCAGTACTTC	CASSLRGRVYEQYF
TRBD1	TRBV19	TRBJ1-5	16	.	TGTGCCAGTAGTGCGGGGACAGGGGATCTAAATCAGCCCCAGCATTTT	CASSAGTGDLNQPQHF
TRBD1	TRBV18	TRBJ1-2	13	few	TGTGCCAGCTCACCCGGGGACAGGGATCGCTACACCTTC	CASSPGDRDRYTF
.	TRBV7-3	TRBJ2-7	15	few	TGTGCCAGCAGCCAAACCCCGGCTGCACCCTACGAGCAGTACTTC	CASSQTPAAPYEQYF
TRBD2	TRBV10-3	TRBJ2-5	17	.	TGTGCCATCAGTGAGTTACTAGCGGGGGAGAGCCAAGAGACCCAGTACTTC	CAISELLAGESQETQYF
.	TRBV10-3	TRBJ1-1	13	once	TGTGCCATCAGTGTTGGGGGGAGCACTGAAGCTTTCTTT	CAISVGGSTEAFF
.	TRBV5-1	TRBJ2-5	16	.	TGCGCCAGCAGCTTGGGAAGTTGGATGCAACAAGAGACCCAGTACTTC	CASSLGSWMQQETQYF
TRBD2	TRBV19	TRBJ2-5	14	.	TGTGCCAGTACCGATAGCGGGAGCCAAGAGACCCAGTACTTC	CASTDSGSQETQYF
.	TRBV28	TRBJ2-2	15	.	TGTGCCAGCAGTTTATCCGGGACATACACCGGGGAGCTGTTTTTT	CASSLSGTYTGELFF
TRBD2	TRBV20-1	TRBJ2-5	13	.	TGCAGTGCTAGAGATTTGGGGGGGGAGACCCAGTACTTC	CSARDLGGETQYF
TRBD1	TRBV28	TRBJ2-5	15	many	TGTGCCAGCAGCCTCGGACAGGGCGTCTTAGAGACCCAGTACTTC	CASSLGQGVLETQYF
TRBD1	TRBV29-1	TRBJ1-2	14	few	TGCAGCGTTTATCTGGGACAGGGTGTAAGTGGCTACACCTTC	CSVYLGQGVSGYTF
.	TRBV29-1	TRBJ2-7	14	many	TGCAGCGTTGAAGAAGGGACGGCCTCCTACGAGCAGTACTTC	CSVEEGTASYEQYF